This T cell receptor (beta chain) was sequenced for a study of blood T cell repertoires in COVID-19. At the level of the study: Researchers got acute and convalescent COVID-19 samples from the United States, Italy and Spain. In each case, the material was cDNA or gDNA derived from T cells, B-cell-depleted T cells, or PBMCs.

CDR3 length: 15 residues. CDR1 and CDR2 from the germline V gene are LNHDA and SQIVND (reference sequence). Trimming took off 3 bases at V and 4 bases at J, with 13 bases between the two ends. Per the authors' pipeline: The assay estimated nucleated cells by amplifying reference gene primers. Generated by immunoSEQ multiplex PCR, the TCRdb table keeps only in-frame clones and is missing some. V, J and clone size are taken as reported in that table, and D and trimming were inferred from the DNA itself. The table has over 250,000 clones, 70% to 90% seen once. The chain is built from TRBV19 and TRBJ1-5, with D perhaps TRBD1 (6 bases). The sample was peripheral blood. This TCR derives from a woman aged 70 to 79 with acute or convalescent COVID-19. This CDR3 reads CASSMGGGRNQPQHF. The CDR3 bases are TGTGCCAGTAGTATGGGTGGGGGCCGGAATCAGCCCCAGCATTTT.